This passage covers 2 T cell receptor beta chains from one sample sequenced in a study of blood T cell repertoires in COVID-19. The protocol was immunoSEQ multiplex PCR, while the TCRdb copy is restricted to in-frame clones and leaves out a portion. The table includes 95,000 to 150,000 clones, around nine tenths detected once. The source material was peripheral blood. The receptors derive from a man between 45 and 60 years old with acute or convalescent COVID-19.

The chain joins TRBV9 to TRBJ1-3; D possibly corresponds to TRBD1 (6 bases). The V end lost 0 bases, the J end lost 2 bases, and 9 bases lay between the germline ends. This CDR3 has 15 amino acids. Germline V lookup: CDR1 SGDLS, CDR2 YYNGEE. The CDR3 nucleotides read TGTGCCAGCAGCGTAGCGTGGGACACTGGAAACACCATATATTTT. Its protein product is CASSVAWDTGNTIYF. The variable domain in full, with the rest retrieved from reference TRBV9 and TRBJ1-3, is DSGVTQTPKHLITATGQRVTLRCSPRSGDLSVYWYQQSLDQGLQFLIQYYNGEERAKGNILERFSAQQFPDLHSELNLSSLELGDSALYFCASSVAWDTGNTIYFGEGSWLTVV.

This clone is medium-sized in the sample. At the DNA level, this CDR3 is encoded by other sequences in the same sample as well. The rearrangement links TRBV19 to TRBJ2-7; unclear D gene. V gave up 4 bases and J gave up 0 bases, with 7 bases separating them. There are 13 residues in the CDR3. Per germline, CDR1 LNHDA and CDR2 SQIVND (reference sequence). The CDR3 DNA reads TGTGCCAGTAGTAGTCAGGCCTCCTACGAGCAGTACTTC. Translated, it gives CASSSQASYEQYF.